This TCR beta chain was documented in a study of long-term antiretroviral therapy in people with HIV. Study-level findings and limits: ART-treated samples gained diversity yet remained below transplant donor controls. HIV repertoires spanned tighter CDR3 length ranges than controls did. Blood dates from 2004 to 2017, possibly under older ART regimens.

Sequencing relied on immunoSEQ assay v3.0, run at survey level. Sequencing targeted about 40,000-50,000 T-cell genomes per sample. Data came from immunoSEQ multiplex PCR; TCRdb stores just in-frame clones and leaves some out. The data hold roughly 37,000 clones, with less than 85% observed a single time. Trimming removed 7 bases at V and 3 bases at J, with 7 bases between. Germline V gives CDR1 ENHRY, CDR2 SYGVKD. CDR3 length: 13 residues. To note about this clone: What it recognizes is unknown.

Sequenced material: unsorted PBMCs, taken 3.4 years after starting antiretroviral therapy. The TCR was taken from a man younger than 45 with HIV. The chain is built from TRBV10-3 and TRBJ2-6; possibly TRBD2 for D (5 bases). CDR3 bases: TGTGCCATCATGGGGAGTGGGGCCAACGTCCTGACTTTC. Its translation is CAIMGSGANVLTF.